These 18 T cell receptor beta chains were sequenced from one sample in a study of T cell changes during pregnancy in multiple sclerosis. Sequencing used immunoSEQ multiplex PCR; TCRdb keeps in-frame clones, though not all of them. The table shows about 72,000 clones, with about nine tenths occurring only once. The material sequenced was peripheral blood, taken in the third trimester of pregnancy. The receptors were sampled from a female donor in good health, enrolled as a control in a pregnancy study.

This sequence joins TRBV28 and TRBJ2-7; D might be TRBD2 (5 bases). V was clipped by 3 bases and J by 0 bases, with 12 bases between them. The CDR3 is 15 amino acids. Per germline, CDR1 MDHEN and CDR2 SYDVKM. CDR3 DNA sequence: TGTGCCAGCAGTTTGGAGGCACCGAGCTCCTACGAGCAGTACTTC. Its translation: CASSLEAPSSYEQYF.

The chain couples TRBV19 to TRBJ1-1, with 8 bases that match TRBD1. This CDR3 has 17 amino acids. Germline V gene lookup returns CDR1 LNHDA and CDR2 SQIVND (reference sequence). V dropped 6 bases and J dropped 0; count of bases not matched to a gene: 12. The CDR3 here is CASRLTGGPRMNTEAFF. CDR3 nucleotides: TGTGCCAGTAGGTTAACAGGGGGGCCCCGCATGAACACTGAAGCTTTCTTT. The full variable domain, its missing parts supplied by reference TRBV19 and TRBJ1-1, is DGGITQSPKYLFRKEGQNVTLSCEQNLNHDAMYWYRQDPGQGLRLIYYSQIVNDFQKGDIAEGYSVSREKKESFPLTVTSAQKNPTAFYLCASRLTGGPRMNTEAFFGQGTRLTVV.

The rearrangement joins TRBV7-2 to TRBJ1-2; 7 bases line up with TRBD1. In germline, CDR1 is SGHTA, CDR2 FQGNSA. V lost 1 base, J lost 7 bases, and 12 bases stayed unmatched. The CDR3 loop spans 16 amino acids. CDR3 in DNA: TGTGCCAGCAGCTTAGTGCCGGGACAGCCTTATGCTGGCTACACCTTC. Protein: CASSLVPGQPYAGYTF.

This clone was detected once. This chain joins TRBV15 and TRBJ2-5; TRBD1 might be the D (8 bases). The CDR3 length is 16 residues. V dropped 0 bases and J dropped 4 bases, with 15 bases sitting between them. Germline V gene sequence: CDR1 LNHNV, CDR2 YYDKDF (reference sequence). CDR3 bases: TGTGCCACCAGCAGAGATAGGACAGGGAGGGGAGAGACCCAGTACTTC. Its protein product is CATSRDRTGRGETQYF.

DNA of the CDR3: TGCGCCAGCAGCGCGGAGACAGGGTTGGGCGGCTACACCTTC. This translates into CASSAETGLGGYTF. The rearrangement joins TRBV5-1 to TRBJ1-2; 7 positions match TRBD1. The CDR3 extends over 14 amino acids. CDR1 and CDR2 (germline): SGHRS, YFSETQ. V lost 4 bases and J lost 8; bases outside the gene matches: 11. Based on the CDR3 plus reference TRBV5-1 and TRBJ1-2, the full variable domain is KAGVTQTPRYLIKTRGQQVTLSCSPISGHRSVSWYQQTPGQGLQFLFEYFSETQRNKGNFPGRFSGRQFSNSRSEMNVSTLELGDSALYLCASSAETGLGGYTFGSGTRLTVV.

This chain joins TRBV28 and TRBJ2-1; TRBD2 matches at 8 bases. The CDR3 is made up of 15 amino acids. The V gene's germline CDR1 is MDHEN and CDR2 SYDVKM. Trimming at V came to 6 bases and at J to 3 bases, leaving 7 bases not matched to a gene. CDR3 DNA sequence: TGTGCCAGCAGGGGGCACGGGAGGGACTACAATGAGCAGTTCTTC. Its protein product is CASRGHGRDYNEQFF.

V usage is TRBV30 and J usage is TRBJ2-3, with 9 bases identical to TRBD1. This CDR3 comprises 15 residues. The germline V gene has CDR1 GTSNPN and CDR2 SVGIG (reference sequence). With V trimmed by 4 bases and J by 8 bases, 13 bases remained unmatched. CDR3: CAWITTGGVLGTQYF. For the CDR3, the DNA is TGTGCCTGGATAACGACAGGGGGGGTATTGGGTACGCAGTATTTT.

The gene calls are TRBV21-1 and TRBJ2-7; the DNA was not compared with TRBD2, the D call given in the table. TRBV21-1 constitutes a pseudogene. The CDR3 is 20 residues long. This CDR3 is CASSKRRDTGGGFSSYEQYF. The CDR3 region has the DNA TGTGCCAGCAGCAAAAGGAGGGACACGGGGGGAGGTTTTAGCTCCTACGAGCAGTACTTC.

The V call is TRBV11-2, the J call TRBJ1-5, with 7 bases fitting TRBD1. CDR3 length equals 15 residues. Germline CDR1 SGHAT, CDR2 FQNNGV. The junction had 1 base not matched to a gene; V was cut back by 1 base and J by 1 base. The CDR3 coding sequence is TGTGCCAGCAGCTTAGGCAGGGGGAGCAATCAGCCCCAGCATTTT. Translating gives CASSLGRGSNQPQHF.

The CDR3 reads CASSLPSDRVAEAFF. In DNA, the CDR3 is TGTGCCAGCAGTCTCCCCAGCGACAGGGTTGCTGAAGCTTTCTTT. This chain connects TRBV6-5 to TRBJ1-1; 7 bases map to TRBD1. The trim removed 5 bases at V and 6 bases at J, leaving 12 bases unmatched. The germline gives CDR1 MNHEY, CDR2 SVGAGI. CDR3 length: 15 amino acids.

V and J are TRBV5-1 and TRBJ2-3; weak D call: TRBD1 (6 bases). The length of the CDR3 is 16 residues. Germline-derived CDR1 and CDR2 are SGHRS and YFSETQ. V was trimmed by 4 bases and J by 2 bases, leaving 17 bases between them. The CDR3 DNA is TGCGCCAGCAGCGGGCCGGGACACTATTCCACAGATACGCAGTATTTT. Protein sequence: CASSGPGHYSTDTQYF.

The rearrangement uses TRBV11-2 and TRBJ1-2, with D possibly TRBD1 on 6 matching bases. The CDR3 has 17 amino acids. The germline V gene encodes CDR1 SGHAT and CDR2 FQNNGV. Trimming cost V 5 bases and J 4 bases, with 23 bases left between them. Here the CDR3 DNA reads TGTGCCAGCAGCCCCAAGACAGGTCTTTCCTTCTTCTATGGCTACACCTTC. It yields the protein CASSPKTGLSFFYGYTF.

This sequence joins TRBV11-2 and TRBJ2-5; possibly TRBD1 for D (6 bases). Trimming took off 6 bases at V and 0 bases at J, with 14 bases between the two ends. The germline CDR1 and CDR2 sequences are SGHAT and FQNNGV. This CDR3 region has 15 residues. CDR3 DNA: TGTGCCAGCAGGCCTAGGGGGACCAACCAAGAGACCCAGTACTTC. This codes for CASRPRGTNQETQYF.

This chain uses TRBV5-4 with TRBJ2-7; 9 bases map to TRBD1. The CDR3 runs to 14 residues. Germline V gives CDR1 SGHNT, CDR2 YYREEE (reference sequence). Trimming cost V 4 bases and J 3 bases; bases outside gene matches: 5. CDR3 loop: CASSPGQGSYEQYF. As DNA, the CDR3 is TGTGCCAGCAGCCCGGGACAGGGTAGCTACGAGCAGTACTTC.

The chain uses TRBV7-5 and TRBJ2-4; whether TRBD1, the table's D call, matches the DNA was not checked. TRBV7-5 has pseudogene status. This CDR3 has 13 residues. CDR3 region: CARSLGTENIQYF. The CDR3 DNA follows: TGTGCCAGAAGCTTGGGGACAGAAAACATTCAGTACTTC.

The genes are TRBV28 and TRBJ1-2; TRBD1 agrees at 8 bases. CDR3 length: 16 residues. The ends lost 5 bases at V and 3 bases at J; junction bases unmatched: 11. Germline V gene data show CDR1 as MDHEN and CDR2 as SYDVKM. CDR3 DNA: TGTGCCAGCAGTCCCCCCTGGACAGGGCTCCACTATGGCTACACCTTC. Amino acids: CASSPPWTGLHYGYTF.

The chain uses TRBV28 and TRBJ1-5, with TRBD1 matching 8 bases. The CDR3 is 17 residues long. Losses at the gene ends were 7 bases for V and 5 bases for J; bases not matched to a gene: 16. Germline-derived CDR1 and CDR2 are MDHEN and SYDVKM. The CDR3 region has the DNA TGTGCCAGCAATGGACTAAACCTCCAGGGGGCGGATCAGCCCCAGCATTTT. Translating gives CASNGLNLQGADQPQHF.

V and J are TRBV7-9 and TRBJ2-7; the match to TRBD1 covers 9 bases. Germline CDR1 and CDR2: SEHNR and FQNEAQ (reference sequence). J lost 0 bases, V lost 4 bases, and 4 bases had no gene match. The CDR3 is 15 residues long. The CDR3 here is CASSSGTGSSYEQYF. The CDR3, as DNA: TGTGCCAGCAGCTCCGGGACAGGGAGCTCCTACGAGCAGTACTTC.